This is a list of T cell receptor beta chains from one sample in a study of CD8+ T cells in alopecia areata. Generated by immunoSEQ multiplex PCR, the TCRdb table keeps only in-frame clones and is missing some. The repertoire holds hundreds of thousands of clones, with 35% to 40% as singletons. Sample: CD4+ T cells sorted from blood, taken at roughly week 30, from a patient treated with tofacitinib. All receptors come from a human donor with alopecia areata. CDR3s include the opening cysteine and the closing phenylalanine or tryptophan. The order of the fields is J gene, V gene, CDR3 protein.

TRBJ2-1,TRBV4-1,CASSQAGYAEQFF
TRBJ2-7,TRBV30,CAWRRLGLAGGEQYF
TRBJ1-4,TRBV2,CASRTGTGNEKLFF
TRBJ2-1,TRBV2,CASNKGQGAREQFF
TRBJ2-7,TRBV29-1,CSAGQGYYEQYF
TRBJ1-2,TRBV4-1,CASSQSGAGNYGYTF
TRBJ1-1,TRBV2,CASSEGLNTEAFF
TRBJ1-1,TRBV6-5,CATTRGTEAFF
TRBJ2-7,TRBV11-2,CASSLELGIGLASYEQYF
TRBJ2-5,TRBV9,CASSLPGETQYF
TRBJ2-2,TRBV4-2,CASSDGTVDGELFF
TRBJ2-1,TRBV5-6,CASSLGTWFLSSYNEQFF
TRBJ1-2,TRBV2,CASRAEGGPGYTF
TRBJ1-5,TRBV6-1,CASSRVDSNQPQHF
TRBJ1-6,TRBV9,CASSVADSPLHF
TRBJ1-1,TRBV6-1,CASSGPPGSNTEAFF
TRBJ2-1,TRBV2,CASSDLYNEQFF
TRBJ1-6,TRBV6-6,CASRRGANNSPLHF
TRBJ1-4,TRBV6-1,CASSVGLINEKLFF
TRBJ2-2,TRBV4-1,CASSQLRIGGRTGELFF
TRBJ1-4,TRBV7-9,CASSLTEGRGEKLFF
TRBJ2-1,TRBV29-1,CSVYIGTGRTNEQFF
TRBJ1-5,TRBV4-1,CASSRRTANQPQHF
TRBJ1-5,TRBV7-2,CASSLGTGIGQPQHF
TRBJ2-2,TRBV7-2,CASSIGRGTGELFF
TRBJ2-7,TRBV5-1,CASSRQGSSYEQYF
TRBJ1-1,TRBV7-9,CASSLGTSTNTEAFF
TRBJ1-4,TRBV27,CASRGQGANEKLFF
TRBJ2-7,TRBV5-1,CASSRLAGVDEQYF
TRBJ1-2,TRBV28,CASRTGTDYGYTF
TRBJ2-7,TRBV6-5,CASSSWDRTYEQYF
TRBJ2-3,TRBV19,CASSISTQPTDTQYF
TRBJ1-2,TRBV5-4,CASSSRQAHYGYTF
TRBJ1-6,TRBV25-1,CASSFREEGSPLHF
TRBJ2-2,TRBV2,CASMRREAGELFF
TRBJ2-6,TRBV5-1,CASSLEKSTGANVLTF
TRBJ2-3,TRBV5-1,CASSFPNRTSGSLGTQYF
TRBJ2-1,TRBV30,CAWSPGLAGLNEQFF
TRBJ2-1,TRBV9,CASSVGPAGYNEQFF
TRBJ1-4,TRBV29-1,CSVAGTGAEKLFF
TRBJ1-5,TRBV7-9,CASSTGQGAGEPQHF
TRBJ2-7,TRBV10-2,CASSERSSYEQYF
TRBJ2-3,TRBV7-3,CASSSQGGGTDTQYF
TRBJ2-5,TRBV18,CASSPNSQETQYF
TRBJ1-2,TRBV30,CAWKPFNDRGTYTF
TRBJ1-1,TRBV30,CACQDSRTEAFF
TRBJ2-7,TRBV7-2,CASSLAIGIGYEQYF
TRBJ1-6,TRBV7-2,CASSPRDRVTSPLHF
TRBJ2-1,TRBV15,CATSRTRDPTNEQFF
TRBJ2-1,TRBV5-1,CASSRQISNNEQFF
TRBJ1-5,TRBV30,CAWSMTAGNQPQHF
TRBJ2-7,TRBV5-6,CASSPYPGLAAEQYF
TRBJ1-1,TRBV4-1,CASSQEEGSTEAFF